Below, one TCR beta chain is given with its context. The antigen remains unidentified. The unexposed donors gave CD4+ T cells in about 2010-2019, prior to COVID-19. The sample comes from a study of CD4 T cells in relation to SARS-CoV-2 and coronaviruses. Study details: Shared crossreactive spike epitopes were mapped to their HLA restriction.

General study points: Compared with monoreactive clones, crossreactive clones showed significantly weaker SARS-CoV-2 expansion. Samples before the pandemic and after infection were not matched within any donor.

Deletions cut 5 bases from V and 3 bases from J, with 26 bases between. From germline, CDR1 is SGHTA and CDR2 FQGNSA. This CDR3 contains 18 residues. Here immunoSEQ multiplex PCR was the method, and the copy in TCRdb shows in-frame clones only, minus some. The profile shows nearly 70,000 clones, more than 85% of them singletons. The source of this sequence is a human donor in good health. The chain recombines TRBV7-2 with TRBJ2-7; perhaps TRBD1 as D (7 bases). Sequenced sample: naive CD4+ T cells from PBMCs. The subset denotes: naive CD4+ T cells isolated by negative enrichment. The CDR3 DNA is TGTGCCAGCAGCCCGAGGCGGGGAACAGGGGCGGGTGGCTACGAGCAGTACTTC. Residues: CASSPRRGTGAGGYEQYF.